This passage covers 9 T cell receptor beta chains from one sample sequenced in a study of cytomegalovirus exposure and HLA in healthy donors. A multiplex PCR was run with 60 Vbeta primers and 13 Jbeta primers. Measured with immunoSEQ multiplex PCR; TCRdb has only the in-frame clones, and not every one. The sample table sets out 130,000 or so clones. The sequencing input was PBMCs. The receptor source for this set is a woman aged 18-29 years in good health and CMV-seronegative.

The chain combines TRBV11-2 with TRBJ2-7; 9 bases are shared with TRBD1. The CDR3 has 15 amino acids. The V gene's germline CDR1 is SGHAT and CDR2 FQNNGV. V shed 1 base, J shed 2 bases, and the junction held 3 bases outside the gene matches. CDR3 amino acids: CASSLVTGGTYEQYF. As DNA, the CDR3 is TGTGCCAGCAGCTTAGTTACAGGGGGCACCTACGAGCAGTACTTC.

With regard to this clone: The germline gene is not matched at one end of the junction; a read error may be the cause. Written as DNA, the CDR3 is TGTGCCAGCAGCCTAGCGGGAGTTGGCACAGATACGCAGTATTTT. Its protein product is CASSLAGVGTDTQYF. This rearrangement joins TRBV7-6 to TRBJ2-3; 10 positions match TRBD2. The CDR3 is 15 residues long. From germline, CDR1 is SGHVS and CDR2 FNYEAQ.

The rearrangement links TRBV5-6 to TRBJ2-1, with TRBD2 matching over 11 bases. The germline V gene encodes CDR1 SGHDT and CDR2 YYEEEE. Trimming cost V 3 bases and J 7 bases; bases outside gene matches: 6. CDR3 length equals 15 residues. The CDR3 reads CASSSTSGSNNEQFF. CDR3 in DNA: TGTGCCAGCAGCTCTACTAGCGGGAGTAATAATGAGCAGTTCTTC.

This chain connects TRBV19 to TRBJ1-2; 9 nucleotides match TRBD1. J was trimmed by 6 bases and V by 3 bases; bases with no gene match: 8. This CDR3 is built from 15 residues. In germline, CDR1 is LNHDA, CDR2 SQIVND (reference sequence). CDR3 DNA sequence: TGTGCCAGTAGTATCCCGGGACAGGGAAGAAATGGCTACACCTTC. Its translation: CASSIPGQGRNGYTF.

CDR3 sequence: CASSLWRDGYTF. CDR3 DNA: TGTGCCAGCAGCTTGTGGCGGGATGGCTACACCTTC. V usage is TRBV5-8 and J usage is TRBJ1-2; no clear D gene. The CDR3 loop spans 12 amino acids. The V gene's germline CDR1 is SGHTS and CDR2 YDEGEE. The V and J ends lost 1 base and 6 bases respectively, with 7 bases between them.

The J gene is TRBJ2-7, the V gene TRBV2; tentative D call: TRBD2 (5 bases). Between the trimmed V and J ends, which lost 6 bases and 1 base, there was a span of 13 bases. CDR1 and CDR2 from the germline V gene are SNHLY and FYNNEI. The CDR3 loop spans 14 amino acids. CDR3 protein: CASREDWPSYEQYF. The CDR3 DNA follows: TGTGCCAGCAGGGAGGACTGGCCTTCCTACGAGCAGTACTTC.

The chain uses TRBV7-3 and TRBJ2-2, with 11 positions matching TRBD2. The CDR3 consists of 14 residues. The germline V gene has CDR1 SGHTA and CDR2 FQGTGA. Trimming took 7 bases from V and 5 from J; bases not matched to a gene: 3. The CDR3 reads CASKASGGTGELFF. For the CDR3, the DNA is TGTGCCAGCAAGGCTAGCGGGGGGACCGGGGAGCTGTTTTTT.

The gene calls are TRBV5-4 and TRBJ2-5; 11 bases are a match to TRBD2. This CDR3 has 13 amino acids. The V and J ends lost 10 bases and 2 bases, in that order; junction bases with no gene match: 4. Looked up from germline, CDR1 is SGHNT and CDR2 is YYREEE (reference sequence). CDR3 nucleotides: TGTGCCTCTAGCGGGGGGAAACAAGAGACCCAGTACTTC. Translated: CASSGGKQETQYF.

On this clone itself: No conserved phenylalanine or tryptophan is present at the end of the CDR3, so a read error is the likely explanation. This chain connects TRBV28 to TRBJ1-2; weak D call: TRBD1 (6 bases). The CDR3 extends over 14 amino acids. Trimming removed 6 bases from V and 4 bases from J, with 15 bases in between. CDR1 and CDR2 (germline): MDHEN, SYDVKM. The CDR3 loop is CASRTGQGAYGYTL. DNA for the CDR3: TGTGCCAGCAGGACAGGACAAGGGGCCTATGGCTACACCCTC.